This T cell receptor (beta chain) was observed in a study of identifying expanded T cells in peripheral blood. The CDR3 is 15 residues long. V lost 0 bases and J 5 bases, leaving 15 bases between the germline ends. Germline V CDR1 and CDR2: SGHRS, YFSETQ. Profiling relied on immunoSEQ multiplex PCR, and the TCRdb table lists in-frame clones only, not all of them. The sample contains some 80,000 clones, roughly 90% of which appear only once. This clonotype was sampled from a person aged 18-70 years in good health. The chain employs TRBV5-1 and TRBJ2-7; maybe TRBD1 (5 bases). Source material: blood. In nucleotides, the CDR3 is TGCGCCAGCAGCTTGGATTGGCAGGGAAGTGACGAGCAGTACTTC. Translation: CASSLDWQGSDEQYF.